Presented here are 20 T cell receptor beta chains from one specimen sequenced in a study of blood T cells in healthy people across ages. Using a J-beta primer mix together with a sample-barcoded 5' primer, a second PCR was run for roughly 6 to 11 cycles. Via MiXCR, TCRdb re-called the 5' RACE reads, giving one row per CDR3 protein. This sample has 1 million or so distinct CDR3 sequences; under 55% occur once, and the top ten carry approximately 20%. The sequenced sample was blood. Receptors originate from a woman between 55 and 75 years old in good health.

This clonotype was counted a single time. The CDR3 DNA sequence: TGTGCCAGCAGGGGAGAATCGCACGGGGAGCAGTACTTC. This gives the protein CASRGESHGEQYF. This chain connects TRBV2 to TRBJ2-7; tentative D call: TRBD2 (5 bases). Germline CDR1 and CDR2: SNHLY and FYNNEI. Trimming pared 6 bases from V and 7 bases from J, leaving 16 bases between. CDR3 size: 13 residues.

This chain connects TRBV24-1 to TRBJ2-3; 9 bases fit TRBD2. Germline CDR1 KGHDR, CDR2 SFDVKD. CDR3 length equals 15 residues. The junction had 6 bases not matched to a gene; V was cut back by 4 bases and J by 5 bases. The DNA of the CDR3 is TGTGCCACCAGTGACCATCGTAGCGGGGGAGATACGCAGTATTTT. This translates into CATSDHRSGGDTQYF.

This rearrangement joins TRBV29-1 to TRBJ2-7; perhaps TRBD1 as D (5 bases). The CDR3 spans 13 residues. CDR1 and CDR2 from the germline V gene are SQVTM and ANQGSEA. Trimming shortened V by 6 bases and J by 3 bases, and 15 bases separated the two germline ends. The CDR3, as DNA: TGCAGCGTGTCCAGACAGTCATACTACGAGCAGTACTTC. The encoded protein is CSVSRQSYYEQYF.

This clonotype was seen more than once but under ten times. V and J are TRBV3-1 and TRBJ2-1; D gene uncertain. Trimming took off 4 bases at V and 7 bases at J, with 11 bases between the two ends. Germline V gives CDR1 LGHDT, CDR2 YNNKEL (reference sequence). This CDR3 contains 13 residues. CDR3 bases: TGTGCCAGCAGCCGAGCGAGCAGGAATGAGCAGTTCTTC. Translation gives CASSRASRNEQFF.

This clonotype has at least ten counts. The V gene is TRBV28, the J gene TRBJ2-5; 8 bases line up with TRBD2. Germline-derived CDR1 and CDR2 are MDHEN and SYDVKM. The CDR3 spans 15 residues. V was clipped by 7 bases and J by 5 bases; unmatched bases: 12. Written as DNA, the CDR3 is TGTGCCAGCAACCGACCGGGACTAGTAAAGGAGACCCAGTACTTC. This translates into CASNRPGLVKETQYF.

This chain joins TRBV20-1 and TRBJ1-1; D not resolved. The germline V gene encodes CDR1 DFQATT and CDR2 SNEGSKA (reference sequence). V was cut by 0 bases and J by 5 bases, with 16 bases left in between. This CDR3 comprises 15 residues. Here the CDR3 DNA reads TGCAGTGCTAGAGATCTGAGGGAAGGTCTTACTGAAGCTTTCTTT. Translated: CSARDLREGLTEAFF.

This chain connects TRBV20-1 to TRBJ2-7; 11 bases are a match to TRBD2. Trimming cost V 0 bases and J 3 bases; bases outside gene matches: 4. CDR1 and CDR2 (germline): DFQATT, SNEGSKA (reference sequence). The CDR3 runs to 15 residues. CDR3 residues: CSARDILAGDYEQYF. The CDR3 nucleotides read TGCAGTGCTAGAGATATACTAGCGGGAGACTACGAGCAGTACTTC.

This chain uses TRBV28 with TRBJ1-2; D is unresolved. The CDR3 extends over 14 amino acids. Germline CDR1 and CDR2: MDHEN and SYDVKM. V gave up 8 bases and J gave up 2 bases, with 15 bases separating them. For the CDR3, the DNA is TGTGCCAGCTGGGATGAGAACAGAAACTATGGCTACACCTTC. Its translation is CASWDENRNYGYTF.

The chain couples TRBV27 to TRBJ2-7; D gene ambiguous. V lost 8 bases, J lost 5 bases, and 13 bases lay in between. This CDR3 has 12 residues. Germline V gene data show CDR1 as MNHEY and CDR2 as SMNVEV (reference sequence). The CDR3 loop is CASGPRVNEQYF. CDR3 sequence (DNA): TGTGCCAGCGGTCCTAGAGTAAACGAGCAGTACTTC.

In this sample, this clonotype turned up a few times. The J gene is TRBJ1-5, the V gene TRBV27; TRBD1 is a possible D gene (5 bases). The germline V gene has CDR1 MNHEY and CDR2 SMNVEV (reference sequence). CDR3 length equals 14 residues. Trimming pared 5 bases from V and 6 bases from J, leaving 14 bases between. The CDR3 nucleotides are TGTGCCAGCAGTACCTCCAGGGTAGGTCAGCCCCAGCATTTT. It is translated as CASSTSRVGQPQHF.

The chain recombines TRBV20-1 with TRBJ2-1; 9 nucleotides agree with TRBD2. Germline loops: CDR1 DFQATT, CDR2 SNEGSKA (reference sequence). This CDR3 is built from 19 residues. Germline trimming cut 6 bases from V and 2 bases from J; bases unmatched to any gene: 20. The CDR3 sequence: CSAKPVLAGPRGPYNEQFF. The CDR3 DNA follows: TGCAGTGCAAAGCCAGTCCTAGCGGGACCGAGAGGGCCCTACAATGAGCAGTTCTTC.

V gene TRBV7-9 combines with J gene TRBJ2-5, with TRBD2 as a possible D gene (5 bases). V shed 5 bases and J shed 2 bases, with 12 bases lying between them. The CDR3 extends over 14 amino acids. Per the germline V gene, CDR1 is SEHNR and CDR2 is FQNEAQ (reference sequence). The CDR3 DNA reads TGTGCCAGCAGCGCCCCTTCGGGGCAAGAGACCCAGTACTTC. Its protein is CASSAPSGQETQYF.

The rearrangement joins TRBV3-1 to TRBJ2-7; D perhaps matches TRBD1 (5 bases). Germline V CDR1 and CDR2: LGHDT, YNNKEL (reference sequence). This CDR3 region has 14 residues. V was trimmed by 1 base and J by 6 bases, leaving 13 bases between them. CDR3 coding DNA: TGTGCCAGCAGCCAAGGGGTAGGGGCGCGCGAGCAGTACTTC. This translates into CASSQGVGAREQYF.

The chain links TRBV29-1 to TRBJ2-5, with D maybe TRBD2 (5 bases). The end of the DNA is better explained by TRBJ2-7, so the J call may be wrong. Per the germline V gene, CDR1 is SQVTM and CDR2 is ANQGSEA. The CDR3 contains 12 residues. The CDR3 sequence is CSVHSEALEQYF. CDR3 nucleotide sequence: TGCAGCGTTCATTCGGAGGCTCTCGAGCAGTACTTC.

The chain joins TRBV5-1 to TRBJ2-1; TRBD2 aligns across 12 bases. The germline V gene has CDR1 SGHRS and CDR2 YFSETQ. V shed 0 bases, J shed 0 bases, and the junction held 13 bases outside the gene matches. CDR3 size: 21 residues. The CDR3 nucleotides are TGCGCCAGCAGCTTGGGGCGCTCTGAACTAGCGGGAGGCCCCTCCTACAATGAGCAGTTCTTC. Its translation: CASSLGRSELAGGPSYNEQFF.

The chain carries TRBV20-1 and TRBJ2-3; 16 nucleotides agree with TRBD2. This CDR3 contains 18 residues. The germline V gene has CDR1 DFQATT and CDR2 SNEGSKA (reference sequence). The CDR3 nucleotides are TGCGCAGCAACCACCGGGACTAGCGGGAGGGGAGGTGCAGATACGCAGTATTTT. Protein: CAATTGTSGRGGADTQYF.

The chain joins TRBV11-2 to TRBJ1-2, with no clear D. The CDR3 loop spans 15 amino acids. Germline CDR1 reads SGHAT; CDR2 reads FQNNGV. Trimming cost V 0 bases and J 7 bases, with 15 bases left between them. The CDR3 sequence: CASSLEGRSSRGYTF. The CDR3 DNA reads TGTGCCAGCAGCTTAGAAGGCAGAAGTTCACGTGGCTACACCTTC.

This chain connects TRBV10-3 to TRBJ2-7; the D call may be TRBD1 or TRBD2 (5 bases each). Looked up from germline, CDR1 is ENHRY and CDR2 is SYGVKD. Trimming pared 6 bases from V and 0 bases from J, leaving 15 bases between. This CDR3 comprises 15 residues. CDR3 in amino acids: CAIRPGQTSSYEQYF. As DNA, the CDR3 is TGTGCCATCAGGCCGGGGCAGACAAGCTCCTACGAGCAGTACTTC.

The CDR3 DNA reads as TGCAGTGCTAGAGGGGTGCGGGAGGGCCTCTCGTTGGATGAGCAGTTCTTC. It yields the protein CSARGVREGLSLDEQFF. This chain connects TRBV20-1 to TRBJ2-1; 9 nucleotides match TRBD2. Per the germline V gene, CDR1 is DFQATT and CDR2 is SNEGSKA (reference sequence). The CDR3 runs to 17 residues. Trimming took 1 base from V and 8 from J; bases not matched to a gene: 15.

The V and J genes are TRBV10-3 and TRBJ2-7; 8 bases are a match to TRBD2. The CDR3 covers 15 residues. Trimming cost V 7 bases and J 6 bases; bases outside gene matches: 14. In germline, CDR1 is ENHRY, CDR2 SYGVKD. The CDR3 region has the DNA TGTGCCATCAAAAACGGGACTAGTTATGTGAGCGAGCAGTACTTC. Translating it yields CAIKNGTSYVSEQYF.